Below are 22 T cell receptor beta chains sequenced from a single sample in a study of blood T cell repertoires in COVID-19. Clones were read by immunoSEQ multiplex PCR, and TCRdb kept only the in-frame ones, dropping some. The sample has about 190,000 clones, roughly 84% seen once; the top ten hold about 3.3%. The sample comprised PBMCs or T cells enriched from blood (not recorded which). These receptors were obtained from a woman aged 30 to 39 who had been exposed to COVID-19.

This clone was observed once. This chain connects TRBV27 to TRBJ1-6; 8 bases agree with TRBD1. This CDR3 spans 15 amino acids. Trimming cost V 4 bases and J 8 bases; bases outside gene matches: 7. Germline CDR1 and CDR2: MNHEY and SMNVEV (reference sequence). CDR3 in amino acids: CASSSQQGDDSPLHF. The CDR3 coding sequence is TGTGCCAGCAGTTCACAACAGGGGGACGATTCACCCCTCCACTTT.

The CDR3 bases are TGTGCCAGCAGTGAATACGGGACAAAATACAATGAGCAGTTCTTC. It translates to CASSEYGTKYNEQFF. V and J are TRBV25-1 and TRBJ2-1, with a tentative D call TRBD1 (6 bases). CDR1 is MGHDK and CDR2 is SYGVNS in the germline V gene. With 0 bases removed from V and 4 bases from J, the gap between germline ends came to 10 bases. This CDR3 is 15 amino acids long.

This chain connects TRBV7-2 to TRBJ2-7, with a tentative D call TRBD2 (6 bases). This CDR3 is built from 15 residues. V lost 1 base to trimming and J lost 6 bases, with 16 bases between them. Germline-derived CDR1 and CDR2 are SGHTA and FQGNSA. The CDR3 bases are TGTGCCAGCAGCTTAGGACTAGTCGGGACGGGCGAGCAGTACTTC. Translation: CASSLGLVGTGEQYF.

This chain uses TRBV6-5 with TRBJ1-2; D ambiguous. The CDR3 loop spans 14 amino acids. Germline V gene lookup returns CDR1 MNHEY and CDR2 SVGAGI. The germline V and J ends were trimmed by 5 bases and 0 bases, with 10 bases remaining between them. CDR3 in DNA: TGTGCCAGCAGTCCCACGAGTTCTAACTATGGCTACACCTTC. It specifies CASSPTSSNYGYTF.

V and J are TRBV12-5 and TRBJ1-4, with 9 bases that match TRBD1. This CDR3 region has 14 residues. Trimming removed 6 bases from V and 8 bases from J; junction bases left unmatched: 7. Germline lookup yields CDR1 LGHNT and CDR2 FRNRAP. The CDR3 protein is CASGSGTGNEKLFF. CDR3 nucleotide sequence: TGTGCTAGTGGCTCCGGGACAGGGAACGAAAAACTGTTTTTT.

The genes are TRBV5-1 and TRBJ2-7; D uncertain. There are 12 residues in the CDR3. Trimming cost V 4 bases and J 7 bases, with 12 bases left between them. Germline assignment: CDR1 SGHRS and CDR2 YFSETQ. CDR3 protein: CASSIGPREQYF. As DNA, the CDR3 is TGCGCCAGCAGCATTGGGCCCAGGGAGCAGTACTTC.

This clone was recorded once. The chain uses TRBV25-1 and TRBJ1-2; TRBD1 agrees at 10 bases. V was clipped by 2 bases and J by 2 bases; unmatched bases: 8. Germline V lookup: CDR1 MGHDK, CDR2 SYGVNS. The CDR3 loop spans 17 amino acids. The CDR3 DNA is TGTGCCAGCAGTGAAACACTAGGACAGGGGGAAAACTATGGCTACACCTTC. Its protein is CASSETLGQGENYGYTF.

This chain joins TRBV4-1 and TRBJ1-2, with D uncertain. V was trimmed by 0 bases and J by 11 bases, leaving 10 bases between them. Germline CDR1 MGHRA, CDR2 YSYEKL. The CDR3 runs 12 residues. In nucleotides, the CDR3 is TGCGCCAGCAGCCAAGATGGGTCCGGGTACACCTTC. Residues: CASSQDGSGYTF.

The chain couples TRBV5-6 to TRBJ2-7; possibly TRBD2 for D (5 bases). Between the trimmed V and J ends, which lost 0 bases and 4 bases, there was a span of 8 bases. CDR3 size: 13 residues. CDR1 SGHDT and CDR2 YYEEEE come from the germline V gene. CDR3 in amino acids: CASSLDRRYEQYF. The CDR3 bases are TGTGCCAGCAGCTTGGATCGGAGGTACGAGCAGTACTTC.

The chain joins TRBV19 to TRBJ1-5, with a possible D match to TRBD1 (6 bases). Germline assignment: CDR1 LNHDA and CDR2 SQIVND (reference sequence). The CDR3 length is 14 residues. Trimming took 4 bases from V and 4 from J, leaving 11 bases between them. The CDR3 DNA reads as TGTGCCAGTAGTACAGGACAGCCGAATCAGCCCCAGCATTTT. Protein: CASSTGQPNQPQHF.

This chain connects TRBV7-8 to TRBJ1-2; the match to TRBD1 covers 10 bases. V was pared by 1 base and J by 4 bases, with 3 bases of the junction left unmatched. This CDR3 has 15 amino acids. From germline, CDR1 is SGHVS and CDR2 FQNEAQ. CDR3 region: CASSLERDRGYGYTF. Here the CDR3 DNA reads TGTGCCAGCAGCTTAGAGAGGGACAGGGGCTATGGCTACACCTTC.

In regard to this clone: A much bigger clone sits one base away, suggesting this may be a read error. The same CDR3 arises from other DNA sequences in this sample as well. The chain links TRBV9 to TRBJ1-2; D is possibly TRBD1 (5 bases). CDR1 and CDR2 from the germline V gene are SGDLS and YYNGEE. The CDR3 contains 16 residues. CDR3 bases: TGTGCCAGTAGCGTAGGGGCCGACGGAACTAACTATGGCTACACCTTC. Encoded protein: CASSVGADGTNYGYTF.

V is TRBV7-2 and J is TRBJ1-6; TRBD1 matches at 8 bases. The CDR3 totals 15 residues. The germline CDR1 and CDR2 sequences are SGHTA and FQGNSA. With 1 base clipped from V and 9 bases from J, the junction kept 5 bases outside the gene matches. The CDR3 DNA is TGTGCCAGCAGCTTAGGGCAGGGGGCGGGTTCACCCCTCCACTTT. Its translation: CASSLGQGAGSPLHF. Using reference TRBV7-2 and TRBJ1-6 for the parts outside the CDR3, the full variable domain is GAGVSQSPSNKVTEKGKDVELRCDPISGHTALYWYRQSLGQGLEFLIYFQGNSAPDKSGLPSDRFSAERTGGSVSTLTIQRTQQEDSAVYLCASSLGQGAGSPLHFGNGTRLTVT.

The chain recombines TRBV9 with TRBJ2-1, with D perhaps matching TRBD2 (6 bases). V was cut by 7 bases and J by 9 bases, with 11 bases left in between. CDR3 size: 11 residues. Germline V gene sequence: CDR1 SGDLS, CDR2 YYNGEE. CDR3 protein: CASEQEGEQFF. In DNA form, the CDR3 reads TGTGCCAGCGAGCAGGAGGGTGAGCAGTTCTTC.

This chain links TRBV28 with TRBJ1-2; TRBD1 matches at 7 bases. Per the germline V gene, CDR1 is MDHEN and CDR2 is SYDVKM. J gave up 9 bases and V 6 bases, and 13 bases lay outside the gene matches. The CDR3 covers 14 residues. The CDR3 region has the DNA TGTGCCAGCAGCCTACCCGGGACAGTTTTTAGCTACACCTTC. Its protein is CASSLPGTVFSYTF.

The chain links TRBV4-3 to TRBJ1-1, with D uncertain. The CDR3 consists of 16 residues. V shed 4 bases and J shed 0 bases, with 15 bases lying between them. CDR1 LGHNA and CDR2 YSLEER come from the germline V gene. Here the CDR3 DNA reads TGCGCCAGCAGCCCAGCGGGCCCAGCAATGAACACTGAAGCTTTCTTT. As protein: CASSPAGPAMNTEAFF.

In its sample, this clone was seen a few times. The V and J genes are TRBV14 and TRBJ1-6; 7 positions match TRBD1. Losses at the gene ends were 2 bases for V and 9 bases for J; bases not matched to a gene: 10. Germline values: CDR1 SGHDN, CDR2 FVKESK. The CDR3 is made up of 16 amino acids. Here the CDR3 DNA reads TGTGCCAGCAGCCAATTCACGACAGGGATTTTTTCACCCCTCCACTTT. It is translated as CASSQFTTGIFSPLHF.

The CDR3 sequence is CASSEGSEKQYF. The CDR3 DNA reads as TGTGCCAGCAGTGAAGGAAGCGAGAAGCAGTATTTT. The chain uses TRBV2 and TRBJ2-3; D is unclear. Trimming shortened V by 1 base and J by 11 bases, and 10 bases separated the two germline ends. The CDR3 contains 12 residues. The germline gives CDR1 SNHLY, CDR2 FYNNEI. Complete variable domain (other parts from reference TRBV2 and TRBJ2-3): EPEVTQTPSHQVTQMGQEVILRCVPISNHLYFYWYRQILGQKVEFLVSFYNNEISEKSEIFDDQFSVERPDGSNFTLKIRSTKLEDSAMYFCASSEGSEKQYFGPGTRLTVL.

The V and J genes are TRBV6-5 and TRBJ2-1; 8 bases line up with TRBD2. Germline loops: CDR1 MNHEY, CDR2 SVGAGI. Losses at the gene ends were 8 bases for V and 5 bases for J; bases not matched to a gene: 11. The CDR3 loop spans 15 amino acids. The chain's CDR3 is CASVPPGAGDNEQFF. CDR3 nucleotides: TGTGCCAGCGTTCCCCCCGGAGCGGGGGACAATGAGCAGTTCTTC.

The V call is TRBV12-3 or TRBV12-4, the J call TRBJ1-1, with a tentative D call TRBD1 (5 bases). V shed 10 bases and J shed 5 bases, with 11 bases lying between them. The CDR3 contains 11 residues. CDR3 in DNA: TGTGCCACCGGGGGAGGTACTGAAGCTTTCTTT. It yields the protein CATGGGTEAFF.

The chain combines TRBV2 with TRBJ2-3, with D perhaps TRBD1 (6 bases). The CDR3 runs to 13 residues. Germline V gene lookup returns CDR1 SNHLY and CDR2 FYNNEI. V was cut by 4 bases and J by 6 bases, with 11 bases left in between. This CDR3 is CASSVNREDTQYF. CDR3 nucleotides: TGTGCCAGCAGTGTTAACAGGGAGGATACGCAGTATTTT.

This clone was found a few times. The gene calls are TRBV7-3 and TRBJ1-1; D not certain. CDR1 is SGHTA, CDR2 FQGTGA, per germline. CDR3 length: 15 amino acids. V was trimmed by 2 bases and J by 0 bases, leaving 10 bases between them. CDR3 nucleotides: TGTGCCAGCAGCTTATTCGCAGGCATGAACACTGAAGCTTTCTTT. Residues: CASSLFAGMNTEAFF.